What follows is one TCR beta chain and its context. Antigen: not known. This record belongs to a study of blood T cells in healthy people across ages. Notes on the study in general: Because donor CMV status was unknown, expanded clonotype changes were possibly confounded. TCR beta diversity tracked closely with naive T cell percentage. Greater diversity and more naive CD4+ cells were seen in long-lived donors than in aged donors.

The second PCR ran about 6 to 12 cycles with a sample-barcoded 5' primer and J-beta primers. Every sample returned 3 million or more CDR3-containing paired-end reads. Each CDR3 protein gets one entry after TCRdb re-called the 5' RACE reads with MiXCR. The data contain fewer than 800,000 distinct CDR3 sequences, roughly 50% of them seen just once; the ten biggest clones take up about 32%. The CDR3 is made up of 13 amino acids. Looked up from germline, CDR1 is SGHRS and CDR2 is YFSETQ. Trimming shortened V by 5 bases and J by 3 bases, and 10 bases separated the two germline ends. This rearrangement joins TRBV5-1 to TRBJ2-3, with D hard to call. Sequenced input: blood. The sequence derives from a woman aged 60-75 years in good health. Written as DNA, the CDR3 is TGCGCCAGCAGGAGCACCGAAACAGATACGCAGTATTTT. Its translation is CASRSTETDTQYF.